This T cell receptor (beta chain) was sequenced during a study of cytomegalovirus exposure and HLA in healthy donors. Study results and limitations: V segments that were indistinguishable, TRBV6-2 and TRBV6-3 among them, were omitted from analysis. A later analysis revealed that TCR association rates differed between HLA loci, peaking at DRB1 and bottoming out at HLA-C. Likely technical artifact: a cluster of highly shared sequence variants.

Researchers ran the PCR with 60 Vbeta and 13 Jbeta primers. Assay: immunoSEQ multiplex PCR; the TCRdb copy retains only in-frame clones and omits some. Here the sample spans roughly 150,000 clones, approximately 80% being singletons. V lost 10 bases, J lost 4 bases, and 11 bases lay in between. Per the germline V gene, CDR1 is MGHDK and CDR2 is SYGVNS. The CDR3 consists of 13 residues. About this clone itself: Its antigen is still unknown.

Sequencing input: PBMCs. This chain joins TRBV25-1 and TRBJ1-6; D not certain. This clonotype originated in a woman aged 18-29 years in good health and CMV-seronegative. The DNA for the CDR3 is TGTGCCACCCCCTCACGGTATAATTCACCCCTCCACTTT. Protein sequence: CATPSRYNSPLHF.